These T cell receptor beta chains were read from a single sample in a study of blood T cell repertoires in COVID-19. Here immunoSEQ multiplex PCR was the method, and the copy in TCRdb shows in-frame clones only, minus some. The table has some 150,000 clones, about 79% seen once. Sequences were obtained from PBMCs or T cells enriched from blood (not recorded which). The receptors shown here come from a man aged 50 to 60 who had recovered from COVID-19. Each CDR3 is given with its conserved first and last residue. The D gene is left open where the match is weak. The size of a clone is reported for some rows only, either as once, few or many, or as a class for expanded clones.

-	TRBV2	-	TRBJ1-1	TGTGCCAGCGTAATGAGGGAGAGAACTGAAGCTTTCTTT	CASVMRERTEAFF
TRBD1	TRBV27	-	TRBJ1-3	TGTGCCAGCAGCCTACAGGGGGTCGCTGGAAACACCATATATTTT	CASSLQGVAGNTIYF
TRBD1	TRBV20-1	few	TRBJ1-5	TGCAGTGCTAGTGCGCGACAGGGTAATAGCAATCAGCCCCAGCATTTT	CSASARQGNSNQPQHF
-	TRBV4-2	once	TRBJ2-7	TGTGCCAGCAGCCAAGGCGCGCAGTACTTC	CASSQGAQYF
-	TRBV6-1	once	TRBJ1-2	TGTGCCAGCAGTGAAGCTTTAAGTAGCCCGGGAACCTATGGCTACACCTTC	CASSEALSSPGTYGYTF
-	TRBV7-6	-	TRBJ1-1	TGTGCCAGCAGCTTATTTTCAGGGTCAATGAACACTGAAGCTTTCTTT	CASSLFSGSMNTEAFF
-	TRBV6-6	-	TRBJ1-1	TGTGCCAGCAGTTATCAGGGACTCGACCTCACTGAAGCTTTCTTT	CASSYQGLDLTEAFF
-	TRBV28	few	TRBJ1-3	TGTGCCAGCATCTCTTTCAACACCATATATTTT	CASISFNTIYF
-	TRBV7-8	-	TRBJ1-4	TGTGCCAGCAGCCTGGGCTTCGGTTCCGAAAAACTGTTTTTT	CASSLGFGSEKLFF
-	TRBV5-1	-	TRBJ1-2	TGCGCCAGCAGCTTGGCCTCAGGGGAAGGAGGCTACACCTTC	CASSLASGEGGYTF
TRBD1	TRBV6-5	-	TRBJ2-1	TGTGCCAGCAGTTACGGGCAGGGGGCGTACAATGAGCAGTTCTTC	CASSYGQGAYNEQFF
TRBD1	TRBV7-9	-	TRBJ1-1	TGTGCCAGCAGCCCCCCGGGGACAGGGAACACTGAAGCTTTCTTT	CASSPPGTGNTEAFF
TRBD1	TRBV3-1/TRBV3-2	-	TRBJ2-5	TGTGCCAGCAGCCGGGGGACAGCCCAAGAGACCCAGTACTTC	CASSRGTAQETQYF
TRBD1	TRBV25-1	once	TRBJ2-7	TGTGCCAGGGAACTCCGGGACAGCTCCTACGAGCAGTACTTC	CARELRDSSYEQYF
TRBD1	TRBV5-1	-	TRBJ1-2	TGCGCCAGCAGCCCACACTCTACCGGGACAGGCTATGGCTACACCTTC	CASSPHSTGTGYGYTF
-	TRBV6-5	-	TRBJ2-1	TGTGCCAGCAGTTACTCGCGTCAACGAGGGCAGTTCTTC	CASSYSRQRGQFF
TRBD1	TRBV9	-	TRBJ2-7	TGTGCCAGCAGCGTAGTTCGTGGACAGGACCATTATACAAACTACGAGCAGTACTTC	CASSVVRGQDHYTNYEQYF
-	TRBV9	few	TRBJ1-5	TGTGCCAGCAGCGTAGGAGGTTTAGGCAATCAGCCCCAGCATTTT	CASSVGGLGNQPQHF
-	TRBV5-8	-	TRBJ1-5	TGTGCCAGCAGCCTCCGGGAAGTCAATCAGCCCCAGCATTTT	CASSLREVNQPQHF
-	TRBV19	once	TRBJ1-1	TGTGCCAGTAGTCACAGGGAAGGTGAAGCTTTCTTT	CASSHREGEAFF
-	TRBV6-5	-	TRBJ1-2	TGTGCCAGCAGTTACTCGCGGGGGAGTGGCTACACCTTC	CASSYSRGSGYTF
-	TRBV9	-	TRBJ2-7	TGTGCCAGCAGCGTTTCTGACAGGACATACGAGCAGTACTTC	CASSVSDRTYEQYF
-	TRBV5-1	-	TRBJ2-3	TGCGCCAGCAGCCCGAGTGAAAGCGGTCTCAATACGCAGTATTTT	CASSPSESGLNTQYF
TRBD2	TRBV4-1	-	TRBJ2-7	TGCGCCAGCAGGCTAGCGGGGGGAAGCTCCTACGAGCAGTACTTC	CASRLAGGSSYEQYF
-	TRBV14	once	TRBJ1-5	TGTGCCAGCAGCCAATCCCCGGGTCAGCCCCAGCATTTT	CASSQSPGQPQHF
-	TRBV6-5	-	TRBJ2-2	TGTGCCAGCAGTTACTCGGGCAGTACACCGGGGAAGCTGTTTTTT	CASSYSGSTPGKLFF
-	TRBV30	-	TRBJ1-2	TGTGCCTGGAGTAGAGGACAGCTCTATGGCTACACCTTC	CAWSRGQLYGYTF
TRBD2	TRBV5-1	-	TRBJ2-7	TGCGCCAGCAGCGATCTAGCGGGGGCCCTCGGGGAGCAGTACTTC	CASSDLAGALGEQYF
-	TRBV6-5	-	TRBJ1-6	TGTGCCAGCAATCCAACAGACTATAATTCACCCCTCCACTTT	CASNPTDYNSPLHF
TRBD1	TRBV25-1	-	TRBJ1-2	TGTGCCAGCAGTGGGGGACAGCTATATGGCTACACCTTC	CASSGGQLYGYTF
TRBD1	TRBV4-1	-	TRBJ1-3	TGCGCCAGCAGCCAATCTGGGACAGGGGCTGGAAACACCATATATTTT	CASSQSGTGAGNTIYF
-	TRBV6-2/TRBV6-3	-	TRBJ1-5	TGTGCCAGCAGTGTGACAGGCAATCAGCCCCAGCATTTT	CASSVTGNQPQHF
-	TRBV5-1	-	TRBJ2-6	TGCGCCAGCACAGGTACTGGGGCCAACGTCCTGACTTTC	CASTGTGANVLTF
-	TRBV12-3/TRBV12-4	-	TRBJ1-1	TGTGCCAGCGGTTTGAGGTCGGAGAAGGAAGCTTTCTTT	CASGLRSEKEAFF
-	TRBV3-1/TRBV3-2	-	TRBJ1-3	TGTGCCAGCAGCCAAGGGCACTCTGGAAACACCATATATTTT	CASSQGHSGNTIYF
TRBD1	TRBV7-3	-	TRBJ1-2	TGTGCCAGCAGCTTATTCCTCTCTACAGGGGCCAGTAACTATGGCTACACCTTC	CASSLFLSTGASNYGYTF
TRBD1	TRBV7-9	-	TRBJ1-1	TGTGCCAGCAGCTCGAGGGGGCCGGATGAAGCTTTCTTT	CASSSRGPDEAFF
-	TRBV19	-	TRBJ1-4	TGTGCCAGTAGTATAGGCCAGTCCCGATCGTATGCAACTAATGAAAAACTGTTTTTT	CASSIGQSRSYATNEKLFF
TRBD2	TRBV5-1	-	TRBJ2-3	TGCGCCAGCAGCCGGAGTGGGCTAGCGGGGGGTTCCACAGATACGCAGTATTTT	CASSRSGLAGGSTDTQYF
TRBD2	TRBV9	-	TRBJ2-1	TGTGCCAGCAGCTCGACTAGCGGGGGTATAAATGAGCAGTTCTTC	CASSSTSGGINEQFF
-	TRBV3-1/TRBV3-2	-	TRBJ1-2	TGTGCCAGCAGCCAAGTGCGGCAGAGCTATGGCTACACCTTC	CASSQVRQSYGYTF
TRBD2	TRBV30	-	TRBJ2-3	TGTGCCTGGAGCGGGGGGGCTCGGGATACGCAGTATTTT	CAWSGGARDTQYF